A single sample is the source of the 32 T cell receptor beta chains below, sequenced in a study of blood T cell repertoires in COVID-19. Produced via immunoSEQ multiplex PCR; TCRdb's table is partial and in-frame only. The sample holds around 400,000 clones, around nine tenths seen once. Sequencing was done on a sample of PBMCs or T cells enriched from blood (not recorded which). These receptors were taken from a woman aged 18-29 years who had been exposed to COVID-19.

The chain uses TRBV11-2 and TRBJ2-2; D perhaps matches TRBD2 (5 bases). The germline V and J ends were trimmed by 1 base and 4 bases, with 7 bases remaining between them. CDR1 and CDR2 from the germline V gene are SGHAT and FQNNGV. This CDR3 spans 14 amino acids. The CDR3 DNA follows: TGTGCCAGCAGCTTAGGGACTTCCACCGGGGAGCTGTTTTTT. It codes for CASSLGTSTGELFF.

This chain connects TRBV4-1 to TRBJ2-7; 11 nucleotides match TRBD2. J lost 5 bases, V lost 0 bases, and 6 bases had no gene match. The germline V gene has CDR1 MGHRA and CDR2 YSYEKL. The CDR3 runs 16 residues. CDR3 coding DNA: TGCGCCAGCAGCCAAGATCGGCTAGCGGGAGGTGACGAGCAGTACTTC. Translation gives CASSQDRLAGGDEQYF.

The rearrangement joins TRBV5-1 to TRBJ2-1, with 7 bases matching TRBD1. The CDR3 loop spans 14 amino acids. Unmatched junction bases numbered 10, after V lost 6 bases and J lost 7 bases. Germline values: CDR1 SGHRS, CDR2 YFSETQ. The CDR3 protein is CASTASTGVNEQFF. The CDR3 DNA reads TGCGCCAGCACCGCCTCCACAGGGGTAAATGAGCAGTTCTTC.

This sequence joins TRBV18 and TRBJ1-1, with unresolved D. CDR3 size: 14 residues. V was trimmed by 3 bases and J by 0 bases, leaving 8 bases between them. Germline V gene lookup returns CDR1 KGHSH and CDR2 LQKENI. For the CDR3, the DNA is TGTGCCAGCTCACCGGACTGGATGAACACTGAAGCTTTCTTT. This translates into CASSPDWMNTEAFF.

This clone appeared once. V and J are TRBV7-8 and TRBJ2-2; TRBD2 agrees at 8 bases. J was trimmed by 4 bases and V by 3 bases; bases with no gene match: 7. The CDR3 sequence is 16 residues long. Germline V CDR1 and CDR2: SGHVS, FQNEAQ. The CDR3 sequence is CASSFEAGALTGELFF. CDR3 DNA: TGTGCCAGCAGCTTCGAAGCGGGGGCCCTCACCGGGGAGCTGTTTTTT.

CDR3 protein: CASSFSGGSPLHF. CDR3 in DNA: TGTGCCAGCAGCTTTTCCGGGGGTTCACCCCTCCACTTT. V usage is TRBV7-2 and J usage is TRBJ1-6, with TRBD1 as a possible D gene (5 bases). Trimming stripped 3 bases from V and 9 bases from J, with 9 bases between. Germline values: CDR1 SGHTA, CDR2 FQGNSA. This CDR3 is built from 13 residues.

V gene TRBV18 combines with J gene TRBJ2-6; 7 nucleotides match TRBD1. Germline V CDR1 and CDR2: KGHSH, LQKENI. This CDR3 has 16 amino acids. V gave up 1 base and J gave up 2 bases; unmatched junction bases: 2. CDR3 amino acids: CASSPLDRAGANVLTF. CDR3 nucleotides: TGTGCCAGCTCACCACTCGACAGGGCTGGGGCCAACGTCCTGACTTTC.

This chain connects TRBV28 to TRBJ1-2; D might be TRBD1 (6 bases). V shed 3 bases and J shed 6 bases, with 20 bases lying between them. Germline lookup yields CDR1 MDHEN and CDR2 SYDVKM. CDR3 size: 16 residues. The CDR3 coding sequence is TGTGCCAGCAGTTTCCCCCTTACAGGGTCCGTGGATGGCTACACCTTC. Protein: CASSFPLTGSVDGYTF.

The V gene is TRBV7-2, the J gene TRBJ2-3, with a tentative D call TRBD2 (5 bases). The CDR3 is made up of 15 amino acids. Trimming pared 0 bases from V and 4 bases from J, leaving 11 bases between. Germline lookup yields CDR1 SGHTA and CDR2 FQGNSA. The DNA for the CDR3 is TGTGCCAGCAGCTTAGCCCCGGACTGGCCAGATACGCAGTATTTT. Translated: CASSLAPDWPDTQYF.

The chain recombines TRBV19 with TRBJ1-2; D is possibly TRBD1 (6 bases). Trimming removed 3 bases from V and 4 bases from J, with 18 bases in between. The CDR3 consists of 16 residues. Germline CDR1 reads LNHDA; CDR2 reads SQIVND (reference sequence). The CDR3 loop reads CASSMNRPKTGYGYTF. The CDR3 bases are TGTGCCAGTAGTATGAATCGACCCAAGACAGGCTATGGCTACACCTTC.

This clone was seen more than once but under ten times. V usage is TRBV28 and J usage is TRBJ2-1; TRBD2 agrees at 8 bases. Trimming cost V 5 bases and J 8 bases; bases outside gene matches: 23. CDR1 is MDHEN and CDR2 is SYDVKM in the germline V gene. CDR3 length: 19 amino acids. CDR3: CASSTHTGRSLAGVDEQFF. The CDR3 nucleotides are TGTGCCAGCAGTACACACACCGGGAGGTCGCTAGCGGGTGTCGATGAGCAGTTCTTC.

The genes are TRBV28 and TRBJ1-1, with D possibly being TRBD1 (6 bases). This CDR3 is built from 14 residues. The germline V gene encodes CDR1 MDHEN and CDR2 SYDVKM. Trimming left V 2 bases short and J 6 bases short, with 13 bases between. The CDR3 spells CASSLGQSIAEAFF. CDR3 DNA sequence: TGTGCCAGCAGTTTAGGACAGTCGATCGCTGAAGCTTTCTTT.

J is TRBJ2-4 and V is TRBV5-1; D is perhaps TRBD2 (6 bases). Germline CDR1 SGHRS, CDR2 YFSETQ. V shed 4 bases and J shed 0 bases, with 14 bases lying between them. CDR3 length: 16 residues. CDR3: CASSTFSGLAKNIQYF. As DNA, the CDR3 is TGCGCCAGCAGCACCTTTAGCGGCTTAGCCAAAAACATTCAGTACTTC.

The gene calls are TRBV11-2 and TRBJ1-2; 7 bases match TRBD1. From germline, CDR1 is SGHAT and CDR2 FQNNGV. The CDR3 has 12 residues. Trimming took 5 bases from V and 5 from J; bases not matched to a gene: 2. The CDR3 here is CASSEGQYGYTF. CDR3 bases: TGTGCCAGCAGCGAGGGACAGTATGGCTACACCTTC.

This sequence joins TRBV11-2 and TRBJ2-1; D is perhaps TRBD2 (5 bases). The CDR3 runs 15 residues. Germline assignment: CDR1 SGHAT and CDR2 FQNNGV. V lost 0 bases, J lost 3 bases, and 9 bases lay in between. The CDR3: CASSLELVFYNEQFF. CDR3 DNA: TGTGCCAGCAGCTTAGAACTAGTTTTCTACAATGAGCAGTTCTTC. The whole variable domain, remainder taken from reference TRBV11-2 and TRBJ2-1, is EAGVAQSPRYKIIEKRQSVAFWCNPISGHATLYWYQQILGQGPKLLIQFQNNGVVDDSQLPKDRFSAERLKGVDSTLKIQPAKLEDSAVYLCASSLELVFYNEQFFGPGTRLTVL.

The chain carries TRBV30 and TRBJ2-1, with 13 bases aligning to TRBD2. This CDR3 region has 16 residues. J lost 3 bases, V lost 2 bases, and 4 bases had no gene match. Germline values: CDR1 GTSNPN, CDR2 SVGIG (reference sequence). The CDR3 loop reads CAWSPGLAGDYNEQFF. CDR3 nucleotides: TGTGCCTGGAGTCCAGGACTAGCGGGGGACTACAATGAGCAGTTCTTC.

This chain connects TRBV19 to TRBJ2-1; 9 nucleotides match TRBD1. CDR3 size: 15 residues. Per germline, CDR1 LNHDA and CDR2 SQIVND (reference sequence). The trim removed 5 bases at V and 5 bases at J, leaving 7 bases unmatched. The CDR3 nucleotides read TGTGCCAGTAGTGTAACGGGACAGGGAAACAATGAGCAGTTCTTC. Protein product: CASSVTGQGNNEQFF.

This CDR3 is CASSLAGATYEQYF. The DNA for the CDR3 is TGTGCCAGCAGCTTGGCAGGGGCTACCTACGAGCAGTACTTC. V and J are TRBV5-4 and TRBJ2-7; TRBD1 might be the D (6 bases). Deletions cut 0 bases from V and 2 bases from J, with 9 bases between. This CDR3 spans 14 amino acids. Germline CDR1 reads SGHNT; CDR2 reads YYREEE (reference sequence).

The chain combines TRBV9 with TRBJ2-2; 9 nucleotides align to TRBD1. The trim removed 4 bases at V and 4 bases at J, leaving 11 bases unmatched. This CDR3 spans 17 amino acids. Germline CDR1 is SGDLS and CDR2 is YYNGEE. CDR3 in DNA: TGTGCCAGCAGCCTGAGAGGGGACAGGGTCGTCACCGGGGAGCTGTTTTTT. It yields the protein CASSLRGDRVVTGELFF.

V and J are TRBV19 and TRBJ2-2, with D unresolved. Trimming pared 3 bases from V and 5 bases from J, leaving 4 bases between. The CDR3 is 12 residues long. The germline V gene encodes CDR1 LNHDA and CDR2 SQIVND (reference sequence). CDR3 sequence: CASSIRTGELFF. CDR3 sequence (DNA): TGTGCCAGTAGTATCAGGACCGGGGAGCTGTTTTTT.

The chain recombines TRBV4-1 with TRBJ1-2; D not resolved. The CDR3 has 11 residues. Trimming stripped 2 bases from V and 10 bases from J, with 8 bases between. Per the germline V gene, CDR1 is MGHRA and CDR2 is YSYEKL. CDR3 region: CASSQLQYYTF. The DNA of the CDR3 is TGCGCCAGCAGCCAATTGCAGTACTACACCTTC.

This sequence joins TRBV12-3 or TRBV12-4 and TRBJ2-3; tentative D call: TRBD1 (6 bases). CDR3 size: 12 residues. The V gene lost 6 bases and the J gene lost 11 bases, with 15 bases spanning the gap. CDR3 in amino acids: CASRKGQPGQYF. The DNA of the CDR3 is TGTGCCAGCAGGAAGGGACAACCAGGGCAGTATTTT.

The chain uses TRBV6-5 and TRBJ2-3, with D possibly being TRBD2 (5 bases). Between the trimmed V and J ends, which lost 4 bases and 1 base, there was a span of 9 bases. CDR1 MNHEY and CDR2 SVGAGI come from the germline V gene. The CDR3 extends over 14 amino acids. The CDR3 bases are TGTGCCAGCAGTTCCGATAGCGGCACAGATACGCAGTATTTT. It yields the protein CASSSDSGTDTQYF.

The chain couples TRBV21-1 to TRBJ2-1; TRBD2 is taken as the D call from the table, unchecked against the DNA. TRBV21-1 is marked as a pseudogene. CDR3 length: 15 residues. This CDR3 reads CASTAGREVYNEQFF. Written as DNA, the CDR3 is TGTGCCAGCACCGCCGGCCGGGAGGTTTACAATGAGCAGTTCTTC.

The chain is built from TRBV19 and TRBJ1-1; the D gene is possibly TRBD1 (5 bases). Germline lookup yields CDR1 LNHDA and CDR2 SQIVND (reference sequence). Trimming shortened V by 5 bases and J by 1 base, and 14 bases separated the two germline ends. The CDR3 is made up of 15 amino acids. CDR3 amino acids: CASSVLTATNTEAFF. CDR3 nucleotide sequence: TGTGCCAGTAGTGTGCTGACAGCAACGAACACTGAAGCTTTCTTT. Combining the CDR3 with reference TRBV19 and TRBJ1-1 gives the whole variable domain DGGITQSPKYLFRKEGQNVTLSCEQNLNHDAMYWYRQDPGQGLRLIYYSQIVNDFQKGDIAEGYSVSREKKESFPLTVTSAQKNPTAFYLCASSVLTATNTEAFFGQGTRLTVV.

This chain uses TRBV14 with TRBJ2-2, with a tentative D call TRBD1 (5 bases). Per germline, CDR1 SGHDN and CDR2 FVKESK. Trimming cost V 5 bases and J 5 bases, with 9 bases left between them. The CDR3 length is 13 residues. The CDR3: CASSEQDTGELFF. CDR3 DNA: TGTGCCAGCAGCGAACAGGATACCGGGGAGCTGTTTTTT.

The gene calls are TRBV5-1 and TRBJ2-7; 11 bases map to TRBD2. Germline CDR1 SGHRS, CDR2 YFSETQ. The CDR3 loop spans 15 amino acids. J gave up 4 bases and V 5 bases, and 8 bases lay outside the gene matches. CDR3 region: CASRRGLADEYEQYF. The CDR3 bases are TGCGCCAGCAGACGGGGACTAGCGGATGAGTACGAGCAGTACTTC.

The chain employs TRBV4-2 and TRBJ1-1; D may be TRBD1 (6 bases). CDR1 and CDR2 from the germline V gene are LGHNA and YNFKEQ. The CDR3 runs to 12 residues. The ends were cut back, 0 bases at V and 9 bases at J, with 8 bases in the middle. CDR3 bases: TGTGCCAGCAGCCAAGAGGACAGAAAAGCTTTCTTT. It codes for CASSQEDRKAFF.

This chain connects TRBV19 to TRBJ1-2; 7 bases line up with TRBD1. V lost 8 bases, J lost 4 bases, and 4 bases stayed unmatched. Per germline, CDR1 LNHDA and CDR2 SQIVND (reference sequence). There are 12 residues in the CDR3. CDR3 sequence reads: CASLQGPYGYTF. DNA of the CDR3: TGTGCCAGTCTACAGGGGCCCTATGGCTACACCTTC.

In its sample, this clone was seen once. The J gene is TRBJ2-2, the V gene TRBV19; a weak D match, TRBD2 (5 bases). The CDR3 consists of 14 residues. Trimming pared 10 bases from V and 6 bases from J, leaving 18 bases between. CDR1 is LNHDA and CDR2 is SQIVND in the germline V gene (reference sequence). CDR3 sequence (DNA): TGTGCCACCATCTCCGGGGAACGGGCCGGGGAGCTGTTTTTT. Protein: CATISGERAGELFF.

This clone was seen just once. CDR3 DNA sequence: TGTGCCAGCAGCTTAGGGAAATGGGACAGACAGAACACCGGGGAGCTGTTTTTT. Translated: CASSLGKWDRQNTGELFF. The chain has TRBV7-6 and TRBJ2-2, with 7 bases that match TRBD1. The CDR3 extends over 18 amino acids. CDR1 SGHVS and CDR2 FNYEAQ come from the germline V gene. Germline trimming cut 1 base from V and 1 base from J; bases unmatched to any gene: 9. Full variable domain (outside the CDR3, taken from reference TRBV7-6 and TRBJ2-2): GAGVSQSPRYKVTKRGQDVALRCDPISGHVSLYWYRQALGQGPEFLTYFNYEAQQDKSGLPNDRFSAERPEGSISTLTIQRTEQRDSAMYRCASSLGKWDRQNTGELFFGEGSRLTVL.

This sequence joins TRBV3-1 (or the pseudogene TRBV3-2) and TRBJ2-5; 10 positions match TRBD1. J was trimmed by 2 bases and V by 4 bases; bases with no gene match: 10. The germline V gene has CDR1 LGHDT and CDR2 YNNKEL (reference sequence). This CDR3 region has 17 residues. The CDR3 sequence is CASSPREPGQGQETQYF. Written as DNA, the CDR3 is TGTGCCAGCAGCCCCAGGGAACCGGGACAGGGGCAAGAGACCCAGTACTTC.